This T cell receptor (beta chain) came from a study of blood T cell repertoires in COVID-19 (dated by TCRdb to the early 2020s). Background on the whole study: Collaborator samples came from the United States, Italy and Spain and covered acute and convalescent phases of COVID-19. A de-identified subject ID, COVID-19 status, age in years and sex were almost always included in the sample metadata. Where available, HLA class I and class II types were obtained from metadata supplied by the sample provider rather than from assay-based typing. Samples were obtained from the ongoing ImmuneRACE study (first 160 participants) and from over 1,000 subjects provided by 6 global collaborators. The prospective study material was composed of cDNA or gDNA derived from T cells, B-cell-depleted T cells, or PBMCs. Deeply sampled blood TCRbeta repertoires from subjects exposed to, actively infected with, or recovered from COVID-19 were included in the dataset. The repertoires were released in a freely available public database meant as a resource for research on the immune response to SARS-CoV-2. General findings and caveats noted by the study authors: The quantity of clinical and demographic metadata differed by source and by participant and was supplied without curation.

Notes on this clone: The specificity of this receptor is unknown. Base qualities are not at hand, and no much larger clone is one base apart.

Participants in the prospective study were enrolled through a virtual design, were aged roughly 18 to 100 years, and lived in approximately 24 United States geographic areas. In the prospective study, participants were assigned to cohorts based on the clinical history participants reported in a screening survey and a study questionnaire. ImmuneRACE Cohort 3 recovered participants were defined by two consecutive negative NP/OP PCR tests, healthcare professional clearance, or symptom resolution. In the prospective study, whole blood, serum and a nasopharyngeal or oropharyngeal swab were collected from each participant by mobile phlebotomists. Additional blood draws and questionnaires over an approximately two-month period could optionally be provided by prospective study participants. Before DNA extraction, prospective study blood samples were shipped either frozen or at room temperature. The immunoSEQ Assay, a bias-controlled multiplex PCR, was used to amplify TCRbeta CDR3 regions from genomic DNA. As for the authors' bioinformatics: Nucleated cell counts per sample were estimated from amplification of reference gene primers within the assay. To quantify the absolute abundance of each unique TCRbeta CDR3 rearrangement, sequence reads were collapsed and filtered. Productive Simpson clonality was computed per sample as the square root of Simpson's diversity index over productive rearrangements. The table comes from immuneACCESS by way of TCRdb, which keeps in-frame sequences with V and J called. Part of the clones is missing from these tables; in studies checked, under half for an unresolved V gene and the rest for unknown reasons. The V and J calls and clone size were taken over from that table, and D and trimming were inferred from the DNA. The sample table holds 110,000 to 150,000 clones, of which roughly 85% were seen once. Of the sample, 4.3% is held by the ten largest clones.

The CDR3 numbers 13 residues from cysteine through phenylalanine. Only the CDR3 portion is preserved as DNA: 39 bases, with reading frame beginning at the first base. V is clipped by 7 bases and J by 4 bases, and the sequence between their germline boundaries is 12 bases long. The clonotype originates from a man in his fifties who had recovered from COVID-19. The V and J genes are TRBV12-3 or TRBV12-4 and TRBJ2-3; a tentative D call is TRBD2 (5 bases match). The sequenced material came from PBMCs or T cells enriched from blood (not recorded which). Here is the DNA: TGTGCCAGCAAGACGGACTGGGCAGATACGCAGTATTTT. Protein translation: CASKTDWADTQYF.